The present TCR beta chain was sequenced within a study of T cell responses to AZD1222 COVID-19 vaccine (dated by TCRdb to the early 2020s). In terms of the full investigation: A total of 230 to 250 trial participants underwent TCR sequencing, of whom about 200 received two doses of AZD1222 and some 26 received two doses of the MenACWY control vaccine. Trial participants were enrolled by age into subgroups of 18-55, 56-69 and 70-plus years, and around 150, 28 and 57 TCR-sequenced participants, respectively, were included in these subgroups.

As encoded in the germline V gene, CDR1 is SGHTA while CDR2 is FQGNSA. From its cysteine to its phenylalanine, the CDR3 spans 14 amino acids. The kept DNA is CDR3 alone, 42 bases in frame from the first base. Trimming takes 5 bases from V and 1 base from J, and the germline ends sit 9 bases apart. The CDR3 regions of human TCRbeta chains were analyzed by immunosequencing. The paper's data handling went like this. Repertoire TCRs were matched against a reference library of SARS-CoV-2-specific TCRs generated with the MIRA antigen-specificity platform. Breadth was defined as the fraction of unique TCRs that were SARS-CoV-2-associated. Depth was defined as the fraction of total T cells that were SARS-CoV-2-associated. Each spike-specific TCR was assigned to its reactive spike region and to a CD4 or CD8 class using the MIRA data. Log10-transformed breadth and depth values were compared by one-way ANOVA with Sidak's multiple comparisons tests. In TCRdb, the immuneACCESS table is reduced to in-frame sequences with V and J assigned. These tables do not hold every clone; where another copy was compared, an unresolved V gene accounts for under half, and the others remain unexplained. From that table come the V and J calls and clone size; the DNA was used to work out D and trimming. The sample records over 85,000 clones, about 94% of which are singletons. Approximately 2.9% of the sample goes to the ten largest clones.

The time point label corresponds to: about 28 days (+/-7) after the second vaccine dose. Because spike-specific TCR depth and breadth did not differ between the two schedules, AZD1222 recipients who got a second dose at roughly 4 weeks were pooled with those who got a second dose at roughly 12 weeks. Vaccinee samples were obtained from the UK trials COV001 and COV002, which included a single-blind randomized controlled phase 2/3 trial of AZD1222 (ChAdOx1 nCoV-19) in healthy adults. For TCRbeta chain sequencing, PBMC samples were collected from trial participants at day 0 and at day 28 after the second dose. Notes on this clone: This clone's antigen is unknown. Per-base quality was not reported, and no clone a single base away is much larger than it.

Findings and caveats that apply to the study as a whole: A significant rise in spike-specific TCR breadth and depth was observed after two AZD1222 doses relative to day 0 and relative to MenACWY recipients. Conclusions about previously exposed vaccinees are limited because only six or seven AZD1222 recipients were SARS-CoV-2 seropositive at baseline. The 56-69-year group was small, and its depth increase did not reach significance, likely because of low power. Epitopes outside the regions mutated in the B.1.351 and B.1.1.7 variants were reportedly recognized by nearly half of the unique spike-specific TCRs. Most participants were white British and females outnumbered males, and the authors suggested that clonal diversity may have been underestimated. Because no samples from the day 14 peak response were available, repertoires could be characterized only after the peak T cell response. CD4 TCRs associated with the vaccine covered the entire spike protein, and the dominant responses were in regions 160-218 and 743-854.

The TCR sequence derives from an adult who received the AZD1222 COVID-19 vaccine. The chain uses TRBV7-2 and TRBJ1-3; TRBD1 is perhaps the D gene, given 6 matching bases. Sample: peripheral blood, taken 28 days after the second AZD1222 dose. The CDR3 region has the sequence CASSPQGSGNTIYF. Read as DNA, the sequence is TGTGCCAGCAGCCCACAGGGATCTGGAAACACCATATATTTT. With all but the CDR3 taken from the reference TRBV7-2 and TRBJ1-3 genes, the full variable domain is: GAGVSQSPSNKVTEKGKDVELRCDPISGHTALYWYRQSLGQGLEFLIYFQGNSAPDKSGLPSDRFSAERTGGSVSTLTIQRTQQEDSAVYLCASSPQGSGNTIYFGEGSWLTVV.